These T cell receptor beta chains were read from a single sample in a study of blood T cell repertoires in COVID-19. The table came from immunoSEQ multiplex PCR; TCRdb's copy has only in-frame clones and leaves some out. The repertoire holds around 270,000 clones, with approximately 90% as singletons. The specimen was peripheral blood. Receptors originate from a man aged 35-49 years with acute or convalescent COVID-19. Both conserved end residues are trimmed from each CDR3.

V,CDR3
TRBV6-5,ASRRGVESNQPQH
TRBV19,ASSLRGGTEAF
TRBV3-1/TRBV3-2,ASSQLRGGSQETQY
TRBV24-1,ATSDPTGGLNEQF
TRBV9,ASSPFVSGTGGIGELF
TRBV5-1,ASSLDIFSGGTDTQY
TRBV5-1,ASSGGASGNSNEQF
TRBV4-1,ASSQGTGLLGNEQF
TRBV5-6,ASSGTGGGGYT
TRBV7-2,ASAQGPSGSPLH
TRBV6-5,ASSYGANQPQH
TRBV29-1,SVELGQIYNEQF
TRBV2,ASSKDSYSGNTIY
TRBV6-5,ASSSLRTGRQETQY
TRBV7-3,ASSLKVRLTSGERNEQF
TRBV6-1,ASSVQGSGELF
TRBV6-5,ASTPRGSSYEQY
TRBV9,ASSPGQGPTRSGNTIY
TRBV15,ATSTGQGAGQPQH
TRBV6-4,ASTGGGGDEQY
TRBV27,ASSPRQGYTEAF
TRBV28,ASSVLAYEQY
TRBV5-1,ASSLAAGHYNEQF
TRBV5-6,ASSLVSRGNEKLF
TRBV4-2,ASSYPGQGLNGYT
TRBV5-1,ASSPGGIGYT
TRBV11-3,ASSLRVPHF
TRBV5-5,ASSPPQGSGNTIY
TRBV5-1,ASSLDLRDHYGYT
TRBV6-1,ASSEIAGTSVYEQY
TRBV28,ASRAAGELF
TRBV19,ASSIRGGNYGYT
TRBV6-2/TRBV6-3,ASSYDRTYEQY
TRBV7-9,ASSPTGPYYEQY
TRBV24-1,ATSSNTGELF
TRBV27,ASSLSRGGAEKLF
TRBV5-1,ASSLAPTGSEAF
TRBV5-5,ASSLTDRGSNSPLH
TRBV28,ASSAPGGSHTEAF
TRBV19,ASRPQGAGQPQH
TRBV6-5,ASSPGGGGANEQF
TRBV2,ASSLTENNSPLH
TRBV6-2/TRBV6-3,ASTYSSQGPENTEAF
TRBV7-3,ASSSTNTGELF
TRBV25-1,ASSDSFRDNEQF
TRBV7-8,ASSFLDRGGAGANVLT